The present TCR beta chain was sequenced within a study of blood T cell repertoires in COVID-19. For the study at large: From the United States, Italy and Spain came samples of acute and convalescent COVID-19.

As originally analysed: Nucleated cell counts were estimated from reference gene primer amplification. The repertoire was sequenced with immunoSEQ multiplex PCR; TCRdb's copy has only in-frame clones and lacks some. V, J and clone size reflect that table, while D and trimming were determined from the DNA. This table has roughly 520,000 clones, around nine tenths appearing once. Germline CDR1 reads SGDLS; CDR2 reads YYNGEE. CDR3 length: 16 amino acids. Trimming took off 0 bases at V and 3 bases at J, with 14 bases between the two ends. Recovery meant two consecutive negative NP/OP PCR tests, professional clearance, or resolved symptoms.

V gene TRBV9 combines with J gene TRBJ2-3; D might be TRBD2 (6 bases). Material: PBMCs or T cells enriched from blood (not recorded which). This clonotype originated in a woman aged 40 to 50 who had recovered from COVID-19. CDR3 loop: CASSVEGQRGTDTQYF. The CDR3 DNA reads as TGTGCCAGCAGCGTAGAGGGGCAACGGGGGACAGATACGCAGTATTTT.